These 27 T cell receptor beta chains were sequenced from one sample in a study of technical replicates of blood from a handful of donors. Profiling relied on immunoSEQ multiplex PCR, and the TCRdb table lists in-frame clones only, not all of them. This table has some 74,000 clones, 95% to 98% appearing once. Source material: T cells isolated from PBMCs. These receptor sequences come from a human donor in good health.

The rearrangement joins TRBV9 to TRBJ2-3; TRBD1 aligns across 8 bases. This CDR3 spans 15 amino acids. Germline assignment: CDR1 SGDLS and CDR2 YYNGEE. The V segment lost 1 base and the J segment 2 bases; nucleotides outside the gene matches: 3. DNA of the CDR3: TGTGCCAGCAGCGTACAGGGGGCGGACACAGATACGCAGTATTTT. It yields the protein CASSVQGADTDTQYF. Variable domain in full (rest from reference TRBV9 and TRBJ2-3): DSGVTQTPKHLITATGQRVTLRCSPRSGDLSVYWYQQSLDQGLQFLIQYYNGEERAKGNILERFSAQQFPDLHSELNLSSLELGDSALYFCASSVQGADTDTQYFGPGTRLTVL.

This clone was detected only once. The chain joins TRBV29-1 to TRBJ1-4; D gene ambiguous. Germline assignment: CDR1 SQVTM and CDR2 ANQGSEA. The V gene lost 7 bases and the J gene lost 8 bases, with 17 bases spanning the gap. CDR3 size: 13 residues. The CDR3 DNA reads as TGCAGCGCTGTAGAGACGGGTGGCGAAAAACTGTTTTTT. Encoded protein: CSAVETGGEKLFF.

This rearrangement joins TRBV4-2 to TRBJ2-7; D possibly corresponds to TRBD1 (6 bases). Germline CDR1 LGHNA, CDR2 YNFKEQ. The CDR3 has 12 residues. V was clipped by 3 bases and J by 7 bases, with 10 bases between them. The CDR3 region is CASSHQTGEQYF. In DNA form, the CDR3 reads TGTGCCAGCAGCCACCAAACAGGGGAGCAGTACTTC.

CDR3 bases: TGTGCCAGCTCACCAGGAGCGATAAACACCATATATTTT. Translating gives CASSPGAINTIYF. The gene calls are TRBV18 and TRBJ1-3, with D unresolved. The CDR3 totals 13 residues. The V end lost 2 bases, the J end lost 6 bases, and 8 bases lay between the germline ends. Germline values: CDR1 KGHSH, CDR2 LQKENI. The full variable domain, in which reference TRBV18 and TRBJ1-3 provide the parts outside the CDR3, is NAGVMQNPRHLVRRRGQEARLRCSPMKGHSHVYWYRQLPEEGLKFMVYLQKENIIDESGMPKERFSAEFPKEGPSILRIQQVVRGDSAAYFCASSPGAINTIYFGEGSWLTVV.

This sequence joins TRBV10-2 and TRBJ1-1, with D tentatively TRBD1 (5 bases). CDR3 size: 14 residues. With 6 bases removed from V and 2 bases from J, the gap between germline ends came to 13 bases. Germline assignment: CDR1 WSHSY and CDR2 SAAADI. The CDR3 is CASSEYRRNTEAFF. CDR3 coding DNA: TGCGCCAGCAGCGAATACAGGAGAAACACTGAAGCTTTCTTT.

CDR3 bases: TGTGCCAGCAGTTTCGACTCCGGGAGTGGCTACACCTTC. Its protein product is CASSFDSGSGYTF. V is TRBV27 and J is TRBJ1-2; D call uncertain. This CDR3 spans 13 amino acids. Germline assignment: CDR1 MNHEY and CDR2 SMNVEV (reference sequence). Trimming pared 3 bases from V and 7 bases from J, leaving 12 bases between.

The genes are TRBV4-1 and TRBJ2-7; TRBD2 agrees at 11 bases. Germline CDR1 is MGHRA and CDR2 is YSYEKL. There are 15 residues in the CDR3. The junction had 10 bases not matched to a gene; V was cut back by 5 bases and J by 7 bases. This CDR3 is CASSFASGGTPEQYF. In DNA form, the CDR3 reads TGCGCCAGCAGCTTCGCTAGCGGGGGGACCCCTGAGCAGTACTTC.

The CDR3, as DNA: TGTGCCAGCAGCCAAGCCTTTAATCAGCCCCAGCATTTT. It yields the protein CASSQAFNQPQHF. This chain links TRBV14 with TRBJ1-5; D gene ambiguous. The germline V gene encodes CDR1 SGHDN and CDR2 FVKESK. V was clipped by 1 base and J by 4 bases, with 5 bases between them. The CDR3 consists of 13 residues.

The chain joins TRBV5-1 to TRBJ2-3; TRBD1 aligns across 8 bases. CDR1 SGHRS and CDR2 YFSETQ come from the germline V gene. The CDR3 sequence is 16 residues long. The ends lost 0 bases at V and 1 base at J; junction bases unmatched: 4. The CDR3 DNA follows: TGCGCCAGCAGCTTGGCCCAGGGGGCTCGCACAGATACGCAGTATTTT. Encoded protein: CASSLAQGARTDTQYF.

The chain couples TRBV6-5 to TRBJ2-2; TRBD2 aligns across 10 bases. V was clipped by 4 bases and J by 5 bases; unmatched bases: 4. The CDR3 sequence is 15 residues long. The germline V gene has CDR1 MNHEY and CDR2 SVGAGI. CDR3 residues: CASSLGTSETGELFF. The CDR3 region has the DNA TGTGCCAGCAGTTTGGGGACTAGCGAGACCGGGGAGCTGTTTTTT.

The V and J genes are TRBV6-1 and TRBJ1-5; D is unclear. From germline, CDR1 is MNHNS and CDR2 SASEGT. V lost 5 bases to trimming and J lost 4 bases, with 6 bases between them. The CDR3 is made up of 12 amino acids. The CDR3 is CASSPINQPQHF. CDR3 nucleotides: TGTGCCAGCAGTCCAATTAATCAGCCCCAGCATTTT.

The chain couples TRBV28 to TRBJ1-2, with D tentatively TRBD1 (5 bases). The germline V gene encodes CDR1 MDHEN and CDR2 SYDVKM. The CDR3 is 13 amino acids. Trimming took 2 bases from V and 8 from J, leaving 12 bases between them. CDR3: CASSLAQGGGYTF. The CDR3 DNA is TGTGCCAGCAGTTTAGCCCAGGGAGGCGGCTACACCTTC.

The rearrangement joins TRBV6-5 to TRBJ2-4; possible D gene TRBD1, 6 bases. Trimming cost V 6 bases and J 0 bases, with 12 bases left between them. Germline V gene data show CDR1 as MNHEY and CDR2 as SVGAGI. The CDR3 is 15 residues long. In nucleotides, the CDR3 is TGTGCCAGCAGAACAGGGAATGGAGCCAAAAACATTCAGTACTTC. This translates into CASRTGNGAKNIQYF.

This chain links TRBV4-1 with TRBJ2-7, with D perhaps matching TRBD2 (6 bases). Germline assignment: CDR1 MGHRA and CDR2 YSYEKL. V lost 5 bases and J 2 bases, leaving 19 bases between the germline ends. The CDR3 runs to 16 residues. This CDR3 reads CASSRDWSQKTYEQYF. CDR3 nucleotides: TGCGCCAGCAGCAGGGACTGGAGCCAAAAGACCTACGAGCAGTACTTC.

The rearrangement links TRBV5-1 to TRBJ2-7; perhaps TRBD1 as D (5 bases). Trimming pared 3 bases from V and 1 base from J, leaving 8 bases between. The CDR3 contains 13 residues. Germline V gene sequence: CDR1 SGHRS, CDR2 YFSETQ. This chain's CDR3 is CASSWGESYEQYF. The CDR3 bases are TGCGCCAGCAGCTGGGGCGAGTCCTACGAGCAGTACTTC. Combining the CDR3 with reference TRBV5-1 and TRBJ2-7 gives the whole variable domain KAGVTQTPRYLIKTRGQQVTLSCSPISGHRSVSWYQQTPGQGLQFLFEYFSETQRNKGNFPGRFSGRQFSNSRSEMNVSTLELGDSALYLCASSWGESYEQYFGPGTRLTVT.

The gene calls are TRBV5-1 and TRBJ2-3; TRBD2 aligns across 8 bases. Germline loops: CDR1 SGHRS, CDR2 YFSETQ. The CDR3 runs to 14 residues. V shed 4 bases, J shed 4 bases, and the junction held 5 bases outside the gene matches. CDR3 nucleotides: TGCGCCAGCAGCCAAGGACTAGCTTCAGATACGCAGTATTTT. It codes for CASSQGLASDTQYF.

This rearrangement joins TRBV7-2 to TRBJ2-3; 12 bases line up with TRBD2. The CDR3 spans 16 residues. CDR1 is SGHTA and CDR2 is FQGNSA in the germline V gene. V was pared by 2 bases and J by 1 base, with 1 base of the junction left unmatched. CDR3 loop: CASSLLAGGGTDTQYF. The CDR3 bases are TGTGCCAGCAGCTTACTAGCGGGAGGGGGCACAGATACGCAGTATTTT.

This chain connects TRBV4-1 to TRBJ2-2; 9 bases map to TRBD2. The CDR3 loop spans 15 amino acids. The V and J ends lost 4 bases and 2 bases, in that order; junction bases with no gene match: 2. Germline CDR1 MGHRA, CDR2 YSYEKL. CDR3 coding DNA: TGCGCCAGCAGCCGAGCGGGAGGTAACACCGGGGAGCTGTTTTTT. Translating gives CASSRAGGNTGELFF.

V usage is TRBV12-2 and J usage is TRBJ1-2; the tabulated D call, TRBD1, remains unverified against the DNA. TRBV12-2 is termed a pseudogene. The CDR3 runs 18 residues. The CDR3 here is CASRSILGTGFSNYGYTF. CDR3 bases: TGTGCAAGTCGATCCATACTCGGGACAGGGTTTTCTAACTATGGCTACACCTTC.

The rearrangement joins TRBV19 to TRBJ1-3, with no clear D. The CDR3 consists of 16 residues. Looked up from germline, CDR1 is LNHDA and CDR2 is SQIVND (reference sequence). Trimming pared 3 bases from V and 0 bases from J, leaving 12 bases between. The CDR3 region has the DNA TGTGCCAGTAGTATTTACCGCGCCTTCTCTGGAAACACCATATATTTT. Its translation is CASSIYRAFSGNTIYF.

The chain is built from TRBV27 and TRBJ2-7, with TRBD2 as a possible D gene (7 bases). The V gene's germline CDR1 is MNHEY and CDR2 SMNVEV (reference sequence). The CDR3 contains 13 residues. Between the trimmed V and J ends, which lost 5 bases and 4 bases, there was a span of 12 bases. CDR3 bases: TGTGCCAGCAGTCTAAGGGGGGGGTACGAGCAGTACTTC. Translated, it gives CASSLRGGYEQYF.

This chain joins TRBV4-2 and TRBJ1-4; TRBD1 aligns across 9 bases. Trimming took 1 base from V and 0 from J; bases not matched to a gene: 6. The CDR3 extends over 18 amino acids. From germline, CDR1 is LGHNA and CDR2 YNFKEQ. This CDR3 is CASSQGLGQGATNEKLFF. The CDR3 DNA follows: TGTGCCAGCAGCCAAGGCTTGGGACAGGGTGCAACTAATGAAAAACTGTTTTTT.

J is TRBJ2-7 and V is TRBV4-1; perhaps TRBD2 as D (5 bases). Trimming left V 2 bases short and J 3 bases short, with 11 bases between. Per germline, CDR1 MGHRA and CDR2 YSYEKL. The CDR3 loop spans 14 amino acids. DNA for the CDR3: TGCGCCAGCAGCCAACTCCTGGACTTCTACGAGCAGTACTTC. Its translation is CASSQLLDFYEQYF.

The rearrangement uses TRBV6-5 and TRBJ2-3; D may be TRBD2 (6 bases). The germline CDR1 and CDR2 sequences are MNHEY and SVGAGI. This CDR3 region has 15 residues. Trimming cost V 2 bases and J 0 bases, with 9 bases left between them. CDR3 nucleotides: TGTGCCAGCAGTTACGGGGGAGGAAGCACAGATACGCAGTATTTT. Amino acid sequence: CASSYGGGSTDTQYF.

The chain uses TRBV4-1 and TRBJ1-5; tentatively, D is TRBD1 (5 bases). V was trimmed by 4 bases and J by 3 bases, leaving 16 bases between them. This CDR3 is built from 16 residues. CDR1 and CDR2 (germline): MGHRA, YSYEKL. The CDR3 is CASSRQFREFNQPQHF. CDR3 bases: TGCGCCAGCAGCCGCCAGTTCAGGGAATTCAATCAGCCCCAGCATTTT.

The CDR3 sequence: CASSRAAGATGGEQYF. DNA of the CDR3: TGCGCCAGCAGCCGGGCGGCGGGAGCCACCGGGGGGGAGCAGTACTTC. The chain is built from TRBV4-1 and TRBJ2-7, with TRBD2 matching over 7 bases. CDR3 size: 16 residues. The trim removed 4 bases at V and 7 bases at J, leaving 16 bases unmatched. The germline V gene has CDR1 MGHRA and CDR2 YSYEKL.

CDR3 sequence reads: CSASIQGRYF. CDR3 nucleotides: TGCAGTGCTAGTATTCAGGGAAGGTACTTC. This chain connects TRBV20-1 to TRBJ2-4, with D possibly being TRBD1 (5 bases). The CDR3 extends over 10 amino acids. The V end was cut by 3 bases, the J end by 15 bases, with 12 bases between. Germline V CDR1 and CDR2: DFQATT, SNEGSKA (reference sequence).